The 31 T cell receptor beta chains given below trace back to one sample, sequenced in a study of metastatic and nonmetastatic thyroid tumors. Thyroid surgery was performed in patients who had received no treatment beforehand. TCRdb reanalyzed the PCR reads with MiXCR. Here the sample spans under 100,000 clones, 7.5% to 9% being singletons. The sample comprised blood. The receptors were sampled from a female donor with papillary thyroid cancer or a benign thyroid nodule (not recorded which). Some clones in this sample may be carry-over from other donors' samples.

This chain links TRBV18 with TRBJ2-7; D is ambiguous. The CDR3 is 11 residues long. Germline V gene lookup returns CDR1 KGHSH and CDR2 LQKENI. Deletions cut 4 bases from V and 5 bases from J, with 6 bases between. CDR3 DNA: TGTGCCAGCTCACGAGGTGACGAGCAGTACTTC. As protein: CASSRGDEQYF.

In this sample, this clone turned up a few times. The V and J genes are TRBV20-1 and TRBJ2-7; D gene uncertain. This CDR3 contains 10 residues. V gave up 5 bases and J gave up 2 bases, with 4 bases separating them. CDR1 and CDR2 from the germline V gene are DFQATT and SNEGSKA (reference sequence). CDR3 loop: CSAGTYEQYF. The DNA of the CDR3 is TGCAGTGCTGGCACCTACGAGCAGTACTTC.

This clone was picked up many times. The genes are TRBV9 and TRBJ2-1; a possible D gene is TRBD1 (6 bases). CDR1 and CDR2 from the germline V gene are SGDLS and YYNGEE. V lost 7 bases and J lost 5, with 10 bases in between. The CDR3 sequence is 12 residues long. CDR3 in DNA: TGTGCCAGCGGCCCAGGGGACAATGAGCAGTTCTTC. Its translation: CASGPGDNEQFF.

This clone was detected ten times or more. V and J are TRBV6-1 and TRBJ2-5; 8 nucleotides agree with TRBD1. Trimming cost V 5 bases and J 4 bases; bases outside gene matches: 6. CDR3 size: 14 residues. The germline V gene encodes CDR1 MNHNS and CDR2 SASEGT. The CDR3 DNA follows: TGTGCCAGCAGTACCCGACAGGGGCCAGAGACCCAGTACTTC. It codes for CASSTRQGPETQYF.

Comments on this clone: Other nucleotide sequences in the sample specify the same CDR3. DNA of the CDR3: TGCGCCAGCAGTGCGCCTACGGACAGAGCCCACCTTTACGAGCAGTACTTC. Protein product: CASSAPTDRAHLYEQYF. J is TRBJ2-7 and V is TRBV10-2; D possibly corresponds to TRBD1 (6 bases). The germline V gene encodes CDR1 WSHSY and CDR2 SAAADI. This CDR3 comprises 17 residues. The V end was cut by 4 bases, the J end by 4 bases, with 23 bases between.

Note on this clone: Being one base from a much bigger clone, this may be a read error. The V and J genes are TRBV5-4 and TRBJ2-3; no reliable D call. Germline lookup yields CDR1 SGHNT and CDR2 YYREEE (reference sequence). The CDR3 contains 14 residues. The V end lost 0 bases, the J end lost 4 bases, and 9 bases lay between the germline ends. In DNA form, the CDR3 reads TGTGCCAGCAGCTTGGCCGTTGGGCCAGATACGCAGTATTTT. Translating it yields CASSLAVGPDTQYF.

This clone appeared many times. CDR3 in DNA: TGTGCCAGCAGTTTGCGGACAGGGGGCGATGGCTACACCTTC. This codes for CASSLRTGGDGYTF. The V and J genes are TRBV12-3 or TRBV12-4 and TRBJ1-2; 11 bases align to TRBD1. Trimming took 3 bases from V and 6 from J; bases not matched to a gene: 3. The CDR3 totals 14 residues.

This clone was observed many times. The CDR3 DNA follows: TGCGCCAGCAGTCAACAGGGGTCTGGAAACACCATATATTTT. Protein product: CASSQQGSGNTIYF. The gene calls are TRBV4-1 and TRBJ1-3, with 7 bases fitting TRBD1. With 6 bases clipped from V and 1 base from J, the junction kept 3 bases outside the gene matches. The CDR3 is made up of 14 amino acids. The V gene's germline CDR1 is MGHRA and CDR2 YSYEKL.

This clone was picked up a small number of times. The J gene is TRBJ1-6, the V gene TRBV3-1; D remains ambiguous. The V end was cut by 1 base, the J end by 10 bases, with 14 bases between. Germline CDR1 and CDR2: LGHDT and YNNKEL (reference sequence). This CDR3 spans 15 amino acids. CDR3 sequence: CASSQAQGIGSPLHF. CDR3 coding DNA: TGTGCCAGCAGCCAAGCGCAAGGGATCGGATCACCCCTCCACTTT.

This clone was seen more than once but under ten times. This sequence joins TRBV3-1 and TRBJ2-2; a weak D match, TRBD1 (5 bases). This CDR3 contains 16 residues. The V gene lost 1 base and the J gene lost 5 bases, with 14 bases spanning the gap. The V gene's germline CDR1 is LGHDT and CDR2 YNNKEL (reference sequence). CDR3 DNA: TGTGCCAGCAGCCAAGGGCCAGGGCCGAGAACCGGGGAGCTGTTTTTT. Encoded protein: CASSQGPGPRTGELFF.

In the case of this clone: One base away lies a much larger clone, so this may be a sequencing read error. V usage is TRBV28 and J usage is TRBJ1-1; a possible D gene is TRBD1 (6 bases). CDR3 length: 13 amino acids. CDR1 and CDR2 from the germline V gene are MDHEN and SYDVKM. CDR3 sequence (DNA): TGTGCCAGCAGAAGACAGGTGAACACTGGAGCTTTCTTT. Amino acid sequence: CASRRQVNTGAFF.

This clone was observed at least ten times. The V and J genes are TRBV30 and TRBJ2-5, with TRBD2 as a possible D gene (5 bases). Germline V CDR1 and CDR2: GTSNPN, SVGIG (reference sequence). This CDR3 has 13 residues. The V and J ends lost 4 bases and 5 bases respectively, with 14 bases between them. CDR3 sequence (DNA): TGTGCCTGGAATAGAGTACCGGGGGAGACCCAGTACTTC. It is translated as CAWNRVPGETQYF.

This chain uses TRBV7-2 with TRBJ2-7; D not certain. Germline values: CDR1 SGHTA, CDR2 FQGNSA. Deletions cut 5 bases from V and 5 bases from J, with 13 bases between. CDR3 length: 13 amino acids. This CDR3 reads CASSRIGSHEQYF. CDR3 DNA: TGTGCCAGCAGCCGAATCGGAAGCCACGAGCAGTACTTC.

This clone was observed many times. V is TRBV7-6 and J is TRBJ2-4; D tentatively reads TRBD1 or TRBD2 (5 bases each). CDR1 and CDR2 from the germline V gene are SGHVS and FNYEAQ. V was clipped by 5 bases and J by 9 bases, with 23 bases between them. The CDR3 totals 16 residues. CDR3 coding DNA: TGTGCCAGCAGCATCGCAAACTTCGGGGACGGGGTCATTCAGTACTTC. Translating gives CASSIANFGDGVIQYF.

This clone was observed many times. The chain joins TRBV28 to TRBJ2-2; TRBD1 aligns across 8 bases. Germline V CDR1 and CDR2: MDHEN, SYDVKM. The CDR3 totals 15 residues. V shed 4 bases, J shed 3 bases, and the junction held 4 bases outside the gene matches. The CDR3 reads CASSSGTGDTGELFF. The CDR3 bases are TGTGCCAGCAGTTCCGGGACAGGCGACACCGGGGAGCTGTTTTTT.

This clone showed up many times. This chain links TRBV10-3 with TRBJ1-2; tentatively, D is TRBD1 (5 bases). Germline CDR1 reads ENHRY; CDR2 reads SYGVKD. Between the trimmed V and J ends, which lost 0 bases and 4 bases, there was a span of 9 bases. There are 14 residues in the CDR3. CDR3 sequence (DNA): TGTGCCATCAGTGAGTCGACAGAACTCTATGGCTACACCTTC. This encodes CAISESTELYGYTF.

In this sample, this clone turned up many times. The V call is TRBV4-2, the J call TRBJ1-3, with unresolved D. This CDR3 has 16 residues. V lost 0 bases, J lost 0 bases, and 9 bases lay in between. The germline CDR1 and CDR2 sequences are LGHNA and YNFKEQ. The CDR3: CASSQDSEISGNTIYF. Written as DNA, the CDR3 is TGTGCCAGCAGCCAAGACTCCGAAATCTCTGGAAACACCATATATTTT.

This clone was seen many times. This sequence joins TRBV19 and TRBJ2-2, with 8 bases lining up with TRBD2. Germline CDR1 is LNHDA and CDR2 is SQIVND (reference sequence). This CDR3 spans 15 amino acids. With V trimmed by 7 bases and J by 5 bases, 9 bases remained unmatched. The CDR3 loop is CASNSGGRSTGELFF. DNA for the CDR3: TGTGCCAGTAACTCGGGGGGGCGATCGACCGGGGAGCTGTTTTTT.

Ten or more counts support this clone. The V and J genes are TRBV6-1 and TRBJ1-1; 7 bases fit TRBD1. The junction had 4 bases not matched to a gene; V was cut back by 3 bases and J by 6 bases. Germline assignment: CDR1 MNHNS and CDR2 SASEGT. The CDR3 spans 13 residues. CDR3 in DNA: TGTGCCAGCAGTGACCGACAGGGACCTGAAGCTTTCTTT. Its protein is CASSDRQGPEAFF.

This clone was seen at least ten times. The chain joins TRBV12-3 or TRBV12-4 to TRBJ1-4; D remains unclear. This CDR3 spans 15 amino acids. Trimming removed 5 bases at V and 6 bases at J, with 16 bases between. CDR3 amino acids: CASSPIPVEYEKLFF. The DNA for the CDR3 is TGTGCCAGCAGTCCTATCCCGGTTGAGTATGAAAAACTGTTTTTT.

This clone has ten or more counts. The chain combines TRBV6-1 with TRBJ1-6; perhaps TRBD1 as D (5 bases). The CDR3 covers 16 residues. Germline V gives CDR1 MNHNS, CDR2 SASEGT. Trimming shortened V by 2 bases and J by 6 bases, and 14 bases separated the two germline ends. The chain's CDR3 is CASSETAGTGNSPLHF. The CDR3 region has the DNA TGTGCCAGCAGTGAAACTGCCGGGACGGGTAATTCACCCCTCCACTTT.

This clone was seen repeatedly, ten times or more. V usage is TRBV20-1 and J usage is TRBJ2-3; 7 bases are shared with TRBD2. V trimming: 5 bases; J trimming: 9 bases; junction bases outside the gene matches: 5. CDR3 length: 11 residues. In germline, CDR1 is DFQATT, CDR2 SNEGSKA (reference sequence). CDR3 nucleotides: TGCAGTGCTTCGACTAGCAAGACGCAGTATTTT. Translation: CSASTSKTQYF.

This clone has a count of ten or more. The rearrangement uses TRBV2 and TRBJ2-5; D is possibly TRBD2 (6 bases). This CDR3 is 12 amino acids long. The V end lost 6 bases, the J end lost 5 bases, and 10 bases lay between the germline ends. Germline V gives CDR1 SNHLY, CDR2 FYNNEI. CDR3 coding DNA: TGTGCCAGCAGCGGAGGGGCCGAGACCCAGTACTTC. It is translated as CASSGGAETQYF.

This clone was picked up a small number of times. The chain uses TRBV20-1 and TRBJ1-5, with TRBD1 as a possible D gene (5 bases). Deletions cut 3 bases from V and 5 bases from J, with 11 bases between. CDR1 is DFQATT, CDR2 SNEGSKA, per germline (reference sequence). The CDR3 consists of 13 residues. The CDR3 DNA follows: TGCAGTGCTAGTATGGGGGGGGATCAGCCCCAGCATTTT. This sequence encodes CSASMGGDQPQHF.

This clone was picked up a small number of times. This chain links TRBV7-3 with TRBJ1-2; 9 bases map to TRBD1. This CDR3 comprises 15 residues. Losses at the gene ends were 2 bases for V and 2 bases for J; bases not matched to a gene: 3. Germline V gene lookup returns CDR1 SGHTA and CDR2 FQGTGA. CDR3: CASSLGDRANYGYTF. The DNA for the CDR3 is TGTGCCAGCAGCTTAGGGGACAGGGCCAACTATGGCTACACCTTC.

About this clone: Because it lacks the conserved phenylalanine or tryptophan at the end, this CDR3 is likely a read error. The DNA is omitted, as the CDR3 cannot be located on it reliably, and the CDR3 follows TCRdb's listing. CDR3: CASSLRGLIDVNTGEPFS. The rearrangement joins TRBV5-1 to TRBJ2-2; the D call in the table, TRBD1, was not verified against the DNA. Germline CDR1 and CDR2: SGHRS and YFSETQ. The CDR3 spans 18 amino acids, including both terminal residues.

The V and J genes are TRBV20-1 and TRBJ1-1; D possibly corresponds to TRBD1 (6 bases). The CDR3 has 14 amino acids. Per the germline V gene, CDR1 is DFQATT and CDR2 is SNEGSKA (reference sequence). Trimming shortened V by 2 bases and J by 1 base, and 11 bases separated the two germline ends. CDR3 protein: CSARFGGGNTEAFF. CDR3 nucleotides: TGCAGTGCTAGATTTGGGGGCGGGAACACTGAAGCTTTCTTT.

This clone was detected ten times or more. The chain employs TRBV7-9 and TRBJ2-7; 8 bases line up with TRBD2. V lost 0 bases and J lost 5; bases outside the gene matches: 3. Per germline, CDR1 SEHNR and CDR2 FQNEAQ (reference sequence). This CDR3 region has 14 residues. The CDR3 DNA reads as TGTGCCAGCAGCTTAGCCGCGGGGGGCGACGAGCAGTACTTC. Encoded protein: CASSLAAGGDEQYF.

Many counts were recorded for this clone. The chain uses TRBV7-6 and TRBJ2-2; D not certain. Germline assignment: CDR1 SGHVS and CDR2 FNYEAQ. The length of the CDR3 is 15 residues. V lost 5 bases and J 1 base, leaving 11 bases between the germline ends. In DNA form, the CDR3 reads TGTGCCAGCAGCGCAGAGTACCTGAACACCGGGGAGCTGTTTTTT. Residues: CASSAEYLNTGELFF.

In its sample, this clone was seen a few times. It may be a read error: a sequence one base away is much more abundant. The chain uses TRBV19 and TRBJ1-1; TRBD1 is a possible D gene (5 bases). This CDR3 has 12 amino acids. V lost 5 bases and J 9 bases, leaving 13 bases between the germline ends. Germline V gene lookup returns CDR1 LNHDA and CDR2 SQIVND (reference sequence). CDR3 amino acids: CASSVTGSKAFF. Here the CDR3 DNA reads TGTGCCAGTAGTGTAACAGGCAGTAAAGCTTTCTTT.

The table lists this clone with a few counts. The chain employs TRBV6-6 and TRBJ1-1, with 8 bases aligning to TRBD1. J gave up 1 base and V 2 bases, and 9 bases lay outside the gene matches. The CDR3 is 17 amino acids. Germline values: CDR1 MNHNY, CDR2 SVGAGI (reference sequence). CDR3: CASSYTPTGAGNTEAFF. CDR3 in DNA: TGTGCCAGCAGTTACACTCCGACAGGGGCCGGGAACACTGAAGCTTTCTTT.